This entry features one TCR beta chain sequence. This clonotype qualifies as medium-sized (0.01 to 0.1%). What antigen it recognizes has not been identified. Base quality data are lacking; no much larger clone is found one base away. Full-length TCR variable regions were amplified by 5' RACE PCR using constant-region reverse primers, and then by semi-nested PCR using Nested Universal Primer A. The ReliaPrep RNA Cell Miniprep System was used to extract total RNA, which was then reverse transcribed into 5'RACE-ready cDNA with the SMARTer RACE 5'/3' Kit. Full-length TCR alpha and beta libraries were barcoded with multiplex adaptors and sequenced on an Illumina MiSeq. The paper's data handling went like this. Sequencing data were pooled across the five patients for each of nine subset-tissue groups and compared by unsupervised clustering of TCR gene usage. The Morisita-Horn index was used to calculate repertoire similarity, with shared sequences weighted by how much each contributed to each repertoire. The public reads were quality trimmed at Q25 with fastp and then assembled into clones with MiXCR by TCRdb, keeping productive beta chains. All rows with the same CDR3 protein become a single entry with the most common DNA and genes. These V and J calls originate from TCRdb's pipeline instead of the authors' own analysis. The sample yields some 30,000 distinct CDR3 sequences; 20% to 30% were counted once. Of the sample, 2% to 2.5% falls within the top ten clones.

The sample is drawn from a study (dated by TCRdb to about 2015). Turning to the overall study: Whether tumor-infiltrating Tregs in breast cancer are recruited from blood Tregs or converted in situ from other CD4+ T cell subsets was tested. General conclusions and limits of the study: The larger-cohort validation was restricted to a single TCR beta V-J rearrangement rather than whole repertoires. The TCR alpha and beta sequences of tumor-infiltrating Tregs showed the greatest overlap with tumor naive CD4+ T cells, followed by blood naive CD4+ T cells. Tumor memory CD4+ T cell TCR gene usage clustered with blood and lymph node memory CD4+ cells and lymph node naive CD4+ cells.

In the germline V gene, CDR1 corresponds to MNHEY and CDR2 to SVGAGI. The CDR3 holds 14 amino acids from the cysteine to the phenylalanine. The CDR3 DNA has 42 bases and is translated from base 1. V lost 4 bases and J lost 6 bases; the stretch between them is 15 bases long. Tregs were isolated as CD4+CD25+CD127-/low cells. Tregs, naive and memory CD4+ T cells from tumor, blood and ipsilateral draining lymph nodes of a few breast cancer patients underwent full-length TCR alpha and beta sequencing. Tumor tissue, along with lymph nodes from ipsilateral axillary dissection, was perfused with PBS, minced, and then digested using collagenase I and hyaluronidase. FACS confirmed that the sorted cell populations were more than 90% pure.

The sample taken for sequencing was tumor-infiltrating Tregs sorted from the breast tumor. The chain is made from TRBV6-5 and TRBJ1-1; a tentative D match to TRBD1 spans 5 bases. The receptor was isolated from a female donor with breast cancer. This receptor has the CDR3 CASSLGFGTPEAFF. The DNA reads TGTGCCAGCAGTTTGGGATTCGGGACCCCTGAAGCTTTCTTT.